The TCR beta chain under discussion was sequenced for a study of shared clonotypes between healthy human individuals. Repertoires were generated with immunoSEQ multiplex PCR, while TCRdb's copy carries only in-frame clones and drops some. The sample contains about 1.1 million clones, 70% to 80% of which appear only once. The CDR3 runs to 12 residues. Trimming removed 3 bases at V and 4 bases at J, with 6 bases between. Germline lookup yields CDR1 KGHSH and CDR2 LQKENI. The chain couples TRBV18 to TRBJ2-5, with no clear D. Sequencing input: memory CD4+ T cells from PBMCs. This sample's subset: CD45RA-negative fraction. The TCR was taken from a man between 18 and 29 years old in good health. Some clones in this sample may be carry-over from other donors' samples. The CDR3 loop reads CASSPLSETQYF. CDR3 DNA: TGTGCCAGCTCACCGTTGTCAGAGACCCAGTACTTC.